This entry is about one T cell receptor beta chain. Its antigen is unidentified. Treatment specified: oral pan-JAK inhibitor, 5-10 mg twice daily. The researchers isolated CD4+ and CD8+ T cells from PBMCs by sorting. The ends were cut back, 3 bases at V and 3 bases at J, with 11 bases in the middle. This CDR3 region has 14 residues. Germline V gene sequence: CDR1 SGHTA, CDR2 FQGTGA. The sample comes from a study of CD8+ T cells in alopecia areata. Investigators isolated RNA and reverse transcribed it into cDNA to act as the sequencing template. TCRdb's table, derived via immunoSEQ multiplex PCR, lists solely in-frame clones and lacks some. The sample has fewer than 250,000 clones, 55% to 70% seen once; the top ten hold around 3.9%. Study-wide findings and caveats: Scalp clonality decreased significantly with tofacitinib, and so did expanded CD8+ clones among the top 100. Among patients, TCR sharing was less clear than in mice, a difference possibly due in part to HLA diversity in the patient population. Researchers say the link of baseline CD8+ expansion to response remains uncertain, with one nonresponder.

The origin of this receptor is a human donor with alopecia areata. This chain connects TRBV7-3 to TRBJ2-5; D may be TRBD2 (5 bases). The sample consisted of CD4+ T cells sorted from blood, taken at week 4, from a patient treated with tofacitinib. For the CDR3, the DNA is TGTGCCAGCAGCTTTACGTCGGGGAAAGAGACCCAGTACTTC. This codes for CASSFTSGKETQYF. Together with reference TRBV7-3 and TRBJ2-5, the CDR3 gives the full variable domain: GAGVSQTPSNKVTEKGKYVELRCDPISGHTALYWYRQSLGQGPEFLIYFQGTGAADDSGLPNDRFFAVRPEGSVSTLKIQRTERGDSAVYLCASSFTSGKETQYFGPGTRLLVL.